This entry lists 25 T cell receptor beta chains sequenced from one sample in a study of T cells after yellow fever vaccination. In TCRdb, the 5' RACE reads were re-called with MiXCR into one record per CDR3 protein. The top ten hold about a sixth of the sample, which has a few hundred thousand distinct CDR3 sequences, roughly a sixth seen once. Sequencing was performed on PBMCs, taken before the yellow fever booster vaccination. These receptors all come from a man between 18 and 35 years old who received the YFV17D yellow fever vaccine.

In this sample, this clonotype turned up a few times. V is TRBV6-5 and J is TRBJ2-3; 9 bases align to TRBD2. Germline CDR1 reads MNHEY; CDR2 reads SVGAGI. Unmatched junction bases numbered 7, after V lost 6 bases and J lost 0 bases. This CDR3 has 16 residues. CDR3 residues: CASRPLAGLSTDTQYF. CDR3 bases: TGTGCCAGCAGACCGCTAGCGGGGCTAAGCACAGATACGCAGTATTTT.

V is TRBV7-9 and J is TRBJ1-1; D is undetermined. Trimming pared 3 bases from V and 0 bases from J, leaving 11 bases between. Germline lookup yields CDR1 SEHNR and CDR2 FQNEAQ (reference sequence). The CDR3 spans 15 residues. The CDR3 bases are TGTGCCAGCAGCTTGGGTCCAGGTTTGAACACTGAAGCTTTCTTT. It translates to CASSLGPGLNTEAFF.

This chain's CDR3 is CASSARQGARNTEAFF. The CDR3 nucleotides read TGCGCCAGCAGCGCCCGACAGGGGGCCAGGAACACTGAAGCTTTCTTT. The chain carries TRBV4-1 and TRBJ1-1; TRBD1 agrees at 10 bases. The junction had 7 bases not matched to a gene; V was cut back by 5 bases and J by 1 base. Per germline, CDR1 MGHRA and CDR2 YSYEKL. The CDR3 is made up of 16 amino acids.

The chain links TRBV4-1 to TRBJ1-3; TRBD1 might be the D (5 bases). Per germline, CDR1 MGHRA and CDR2 YSYEKL. Trimming stripped 3 bases from V and 4 bases from J, with 10 bases between. There are 14 residues in the CDR3. The CDR3 is CASSQPWDGNTIYF. DNA of the CDR3: TGCGCCAGCAGCCAGCCCTGGGACGGAAACACCATATATTTT.

The chain combines TRBV28 with TRBJ1-1; 8 positions match TRBD1. With V trimmed by 6 bases and J by 10 bases, 7 bases remained unmatched. Germline V gene sequence: CDR1 MDHEN, CDR2 SYDVKM. The CDR3 spans 12 residues. The CDR3 bases are TGTGCCAGCAGGCGCAGGGGGCGTGGAGCTTTCTTT. The encoded protein is CASRRRGRGAFF.

This clonotype has only a few counts. The chain couples TRBV3-1 to TRBJ1-2; D is possibly TRBD1 (6 bases). The germline V gene encodes CDR1 LGHDT and CDR2 YNNKEL (reference sequence). The ends were cut back, 3 bases at V and 14 bases at J, with 16 bases in the middle. CDR3 length: 12 amino acids. CDR3 sequence reads: CASSQTTGIATF. In nucleotides, the CDR3 is TGTGCCAGCAGCCAGACAACAGGGATAGCTACCTTC.

Written as DNA, the CDR3 is TGTGCCAGCAGCCGCGACAGGGGCACTCAGCCCCAGCATTTT. Translating it yields CASSRDRGTQPQHF. The chain combines TRBV6-5 with TRBJ1-5; 8 bases map to TRBD1. CDR3 size: 14 residues. The germline CDR1 and CDR2 sequences are MNHEY and SVGAGI. With V trimmed by 6 bases and J by 6 bases, 7 bases remained unmatched.

This sequence joins TRBV7-6 and TRBJ2-1; 8 bases align to TRBD1. Looked up from germline, CDR1 is SGHVS and CDR2 is FNYEAQ. Unmatched junction bases numbered 5, after V lost 2 bases and J lost 5 bases. The CDR3 contains 15 residues. CDR3 in DNA: TGTGCCAGCAGCTTATGGGGACAGGAGAACAATGAGCAGTTCTTC. It translates to CASSLWGQENNEQFF.

The chain employs TRBV19 and TRBJ2-7, with D possibly called TRBD1 or TRBD2 (5 bases each). Germline values: CDR1 LNHDA, CDR2 SQIVND (reference sequence). The CDR3 contains 12 residues. Trimming cost V 3 bases and J 4 bases, with 7 bases left between them. Written as DNA, the CDR3 is TGTGCCAGTAGTATGGGGGAGTACGAGCAGTACTTC. This sequence encodes CASSMGEYEQYF.

The chain carries TRBV7-3 and TRBJ1-6; tentatively, D is TRBD1 (6 bases). CDR1 and CDR2 from the germline V gene are SGHTA and FQGTGA. V was shortened by 5 bases and J by 9 bases, with 14 bases between the two germline ends. The CDR3 runs to 14 residues. The CDR3 DNA reads as TGTGCCAGCAGCCCCGGGACATTGGGTTCACCCCTCCACTTT. It is translated as CASSPGTLGSPLHF.

The chain is built from TRBV7-8 and TRBJ1-1; D unresolved. Germline V lookup: CDR1 SGHVS, CDR2 FQNEAQ. V lost 2 bases and J lost 3, with 10 bases in between. This CDR3 region has 14 residues. The CDR3 spells CASSLYGLDTEAFF. CDR3 bases: TGTGCCAGCAGCTTATACGGCCTTGACACTGAAGCTTTCTTT.

This clonotype was counted at least ten times. The CDR3 coding sequence is TGCGCCAGCAGCGCGCAGGGCCGAGGAAACTATGGCTACACCTTC. Translated: CASSAQGRGNYGYTF. The chain uses TRBV5-1 and TRBJ1-2, with D possibly matching TRBD1 (5 bases). V was shortened by 4 bases and J by 2 bases, with 15 bases between the two germline ends. The CDR3 covers 15 residues. Germline V CDR1 and CDR2: SGHRS, YFSETQ.

The chain combines TRBV7-2 with TRBJ2-3; maybe TRBD1 (5 bases). Germline values: CDR1 SGHTA, CDR2 FQGNSA. The CDR3 sequence is 15 residues long. Trimming pared 9 bases from V and 3 bases from J, leaving 19 bases between. The CDR3 coding sequence is TGTGCCAGTTGCTTGACAGTTGTGGGGACAGATACGCAGTATTTT. Its translation: CASCLTVVGTDTQYF. The entire variable domain, with the rest obtained from reference TRBV7-2 and TRBJ2-3, is as follows: GAGVSQSPSNKVTEKGKDVELRCDPISGHTALYWYRQSLGQGLEFLIYFQGNSAPDKSGLPSDRFSAERTGGSVSTLTIQRTQQEDSAVYLCASCLTVVGTDTQYFGPGTRLTVL.

This sequence joins TRBV5-1 and TRBJ2-3, with 10 bases aligning to TRBD1. The CDR3 has 15 residues. Germline V lookup: CDR1 SGHRS, CDR2 YFSETQ. With V trimmed by 4 bases and J by 3 bases, 5 bases remained unmatched. Here the CDR3 reads CASSPTGGVTDTQYF. The CDR3 nucleotides are TGCGCCAGCAGCCCGACAGGGGGCGTGACAGATACGCAGTATTTT.

This clonotype was counted at least ten times. V is TRBV7-2 and J is TRBJ2-5, with D hard to call. CDR3 length: 11 residues. V gave up 5 bases and J gave up 3 bases, with 4 bases separating them. CDR1 is SGHTA and CDR2 is FQGNSA in the germline V gene. DNA of the CDR3: TGTGCCAGCAGCCCTAAAGAGACCCAGTACTTC. It specifies CASSPKETQYF.

This clonotype turned up a few times. For the CDR3, the DNA is TGTGCCAGCAGTGGCCCATTACCCTACGAGCAGTACGTC. Amino acid sequence: CASSGPLPYEQYV. V is TRBV6-1 and J is TRBJ2-7, with D unclear. CDR1 MNHNS and CDR2 SASEGT come from the germline V gene. The CDR3 has 13 amino acids. The V and J ends lost 4 bases and 2 bases respectively, with 9 bases between them.

The chain employs TRBV7-9 and TRBJ1-5; 9 bases are shared with TRBD1. The V gene end was trimmed by 5 bases and the J gene end by 2 bases; junction bases not matched to a gene: 4. The CDR3 consists of 15 residues. Germline loops: CDR1 SEHNR, CDR2 FQNEAQ (reference sequence). The DNA for the CDR3 is TGTGCCAGCAGCAAGGGACAGGGCCGCAATCAGCCCCAGCATTTT. Translated: CASSKGQGRNQPQHF. The full variable domain, rest sourced from reference TRBV7-9 and TRBJ1-5, is DTGVSQNPRHKITKRGQNVTFRCDPISEHNRLYWYRQTLGQGPEFLTYFQNEAQLEKSRLLSDRFSAERPKGSFSTLEIQRTEQGDSAMYLCASSKGQGRNQPQHFGDGTRLSIL.

This clonotype has just a few counts. The chain employs TRBV4-1 and TRBJ1-1; D is undetermined. Germline V gives CDR1 MGHRA, CDR2 YSYEKL. Trimming stripped 4 bases from V and 5 bases from J, with 14 bases between. The CDR3 extends over 14 amino acids. CDR3 loop: CASSREHSGTEAFF. The CDR3 DNA is TGCGCCAGCAGCCGAGAGCATAGCGGAACTGAAGCTTTCTTT.

This clonotype has more than one count but fewer than ten. The gene calls are TRBV12-3 or TRBV12-4 and TRBJ2-7; the match to TRBD2 covers 11 bases. V shed 6 bases, J shed 4 bases, and the junction held 8 bases outside the gene matches. This CDR3 has 15 amino acids. Here the CDR3 DNA reads TGTGCCAGCAGATCGACTAGCGGGGTGGGTTACGAGCAGTACTTC. It encodes CASRSTSGVGYEQYF.

In its sample, this clonotype was seen a few times. The V call is TRBV4-2, the J call TRBJ1-2; D remains unclear. The germline gives CDR1 LGHNA, CDR2 YNFKEQ. The V end lost 1 base, the J end lost 6 bases, and 15 bases lay between the germline ends. The CDR3 length is 15 residues. The CDR3 nucleotides read TGTGCCAGCAGCCAAGGGGTTTCCCGCGGGGATGGCTACACCTTC. Translated: CASSQGVSRGDGYTF.

The V call is TRBV25-1, the J call TRBJ1-4; D is perhaps TRBD1 (6 bases). The germline CDR1 and CDR2 sequences are MGHDK and SYGVNS. V lost 3 bases and J 3 bases, leaving 11 bases between the germline ends. CDR3 size: 15 residues. The CDR3 region is CASSDHRDSNEKLFF. As DNA, the CDR3 is TGTGCCAGCAGTGACCACAGGGACTCTAATGAAAAACTGTTTTTT.

This chain uses TRBV6-5 with TRBJ1-1; D is perhaps TRBD1 (6 bases). The V end was cut by 8 bases, the J end by 6 bases, with 13 bases between. CDR3 length: 12 amino acids. The V gene's germline CDR1 is MNHEY and CDR2 SVGAGI. CDR3 loop: CASAMGGPEAFF. DNA of the CDR3: TGTGCCAGCGCTATGGGGGGCCCTGAAGCTTTCTTT.

This chain links TRBV7-8 with TRBJ2-3; D might be TRBD1 or TRBD2, each matching 5 bases. The germline CDR1 and CDR2 sequences are SGHVS and FQNEAQ. This CDR3 has 11 residues. V lost 7 bases and J lost 6, with 8 bases in between. The CDR3 DNA sequence: TGTGCCAGCACGGGGCAGGATACGCAGTATTTT. Its translation is CASTGQDTQYF.

The rearrangement uses TRBV4-3 and TRBJ2-2, with 7 positions matching TRBD1. Trimming at V came to 3 bases and at J to 5 bases, leaving 3 bases not matched to a gene. CDR1 and CDR2 (germline): LGHNA, YSLEER. This CDR3 region has 14 residues. In DNA form, the CDR3 reads TGCGCCAGCAGCCATTCGACAGGGACCGGGGAGCTGTTTTTT. Translation gives CASSHSTGTGELFF.

This clonotype came up a few times. The chain couples TRBV5-1 to TRBJ2-2; a possible D gene is TRBD2 (6 bases). The V end was cut by 7 bases, the J end by 8 bases, with 24 bases between. The CDR3 length is 16 residues. CDR1 and CDR2 (germline): SGHRS, YFSETQ. DNA for the CDR3: TGCGCCAGCGCCTCCAGCGGGTGGGCTTTGGAAGGGGAGCTGTTTTTT. It translates to CASASSGWALEGELFF.